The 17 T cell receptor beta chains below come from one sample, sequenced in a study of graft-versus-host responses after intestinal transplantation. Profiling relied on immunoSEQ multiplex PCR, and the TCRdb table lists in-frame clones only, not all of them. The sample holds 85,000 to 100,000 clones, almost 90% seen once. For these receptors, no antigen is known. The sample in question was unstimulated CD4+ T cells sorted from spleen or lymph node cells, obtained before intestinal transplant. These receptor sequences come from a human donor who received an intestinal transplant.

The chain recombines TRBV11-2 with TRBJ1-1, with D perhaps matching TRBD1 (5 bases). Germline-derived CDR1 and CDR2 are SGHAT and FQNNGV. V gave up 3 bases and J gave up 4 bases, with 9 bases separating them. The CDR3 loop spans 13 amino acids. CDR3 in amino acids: CASSFSQGTEAFF. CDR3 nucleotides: TGTGCCAGCAGCTTCAGTCAGGGCACTGAAGCTTTCTTT.

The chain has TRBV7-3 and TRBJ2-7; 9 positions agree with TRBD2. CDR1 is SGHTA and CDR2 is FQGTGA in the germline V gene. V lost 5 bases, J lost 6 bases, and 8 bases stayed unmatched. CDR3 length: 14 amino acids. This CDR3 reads CASSRAGGSSEQYF. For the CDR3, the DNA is TGTGCCAGCAGCCGCGCGGGGGGGTCGTCCGAGCAGTACTTC.

CDR3 sequence: CASSPMRTSVPYEQYF. The CDR3 nucleotides are TGTGCCAGCAGCCCAATGCGGACTAGCGTTCCCTACGAGCAGTACTTC. The chain is built from TRBV7-2 and TRBJ2-7, with 9 bases fitting TRBD2. Germline CDR1 is SGHTA and CDR2 is FQGNSA. V shed 5 bases, J shed 2 bases, and the junction held 10 bases outside the gene matches. The CDR3 totals 16 residues. The full variable domain, completed using reference TRBV7-2 and TRBJ2-7, is GAGVSQSPSNKVTEKGKDVELRCDPISGHTALYWYRQSLGQGLEFLIYFQGNSAPDKSGLPSDRFSAERTGGSVSTLTIQRTQQEDSAVYLCASSPMRTSVPYEQYFGPGTRLTVT.

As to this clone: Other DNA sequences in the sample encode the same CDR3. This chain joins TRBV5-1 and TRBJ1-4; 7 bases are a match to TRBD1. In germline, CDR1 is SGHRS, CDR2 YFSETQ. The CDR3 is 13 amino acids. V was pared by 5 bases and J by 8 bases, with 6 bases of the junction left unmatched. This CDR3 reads CASRSRGEEKLFF. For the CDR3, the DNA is TGCGCCAGCAGGAGCAGGGGGGAGGAAAAACTGTTTTTT. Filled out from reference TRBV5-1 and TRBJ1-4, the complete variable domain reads KAGVTQTPRYLIKTRGQQVTLSCSPISGHRSVSWYQQTPGQGLQFLFEYFSETQRNKGNFPGRFSGRQFSNSRSEMNVSTLELGDSALYLCASRSRGEEKLFFGSGTQLSVL.

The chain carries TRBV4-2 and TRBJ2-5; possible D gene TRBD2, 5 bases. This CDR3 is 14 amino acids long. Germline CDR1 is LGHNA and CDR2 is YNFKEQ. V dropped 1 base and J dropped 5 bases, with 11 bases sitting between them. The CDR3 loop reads CASSQGGSSETQYF. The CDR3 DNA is TGTGCCAGCAGCCAAGGCGGGTCATCGGAGACCCAGTACTTC.

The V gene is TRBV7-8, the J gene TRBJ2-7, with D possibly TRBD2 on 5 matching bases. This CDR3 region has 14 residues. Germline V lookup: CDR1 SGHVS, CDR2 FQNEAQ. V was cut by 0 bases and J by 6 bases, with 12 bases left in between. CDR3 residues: CASSLARVMGEQYF. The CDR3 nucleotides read TGTGCCAGCAGCTTAGCGAGGGTTATGGGCGAGCAGTACTTC.

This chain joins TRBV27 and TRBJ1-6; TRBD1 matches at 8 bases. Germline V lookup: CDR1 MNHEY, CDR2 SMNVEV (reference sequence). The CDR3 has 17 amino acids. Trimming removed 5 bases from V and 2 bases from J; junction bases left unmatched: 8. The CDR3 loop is CASSPRTGLPYNSPLHF. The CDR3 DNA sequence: TGTGCCAGCAGTCCGAGGACAGGGTTACCCTATAATTCACCCCTCCACTTT.

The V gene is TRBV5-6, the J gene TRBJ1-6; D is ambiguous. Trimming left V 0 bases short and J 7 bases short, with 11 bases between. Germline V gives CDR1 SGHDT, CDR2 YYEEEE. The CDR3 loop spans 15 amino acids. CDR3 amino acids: CASSLAGLLNSPLHF. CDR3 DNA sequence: TGTGCCAGCAGCTTGGCCGGACTCTTGAATTCACCCCTCCACTTT.

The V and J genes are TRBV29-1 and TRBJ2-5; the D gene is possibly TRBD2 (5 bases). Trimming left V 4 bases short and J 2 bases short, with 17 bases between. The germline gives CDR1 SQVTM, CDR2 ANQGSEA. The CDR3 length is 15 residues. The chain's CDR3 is CSVGRDAGEQETQYF. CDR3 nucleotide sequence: TGCAGCGTTGGAAGGGATGCGGGCGAGCAAGAGACCCAGTACTTC.

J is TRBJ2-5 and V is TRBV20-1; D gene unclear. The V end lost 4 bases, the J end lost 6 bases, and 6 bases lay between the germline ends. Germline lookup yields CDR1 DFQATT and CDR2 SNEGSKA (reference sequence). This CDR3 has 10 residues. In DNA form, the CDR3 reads TGCAGTGCTACAGATAAGACCCAGTACTTC. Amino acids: CSATDKTQYF.

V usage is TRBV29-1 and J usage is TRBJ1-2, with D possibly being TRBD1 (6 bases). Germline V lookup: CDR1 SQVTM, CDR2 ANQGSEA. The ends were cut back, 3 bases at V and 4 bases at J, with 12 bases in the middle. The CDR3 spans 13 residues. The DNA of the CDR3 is TGCAGCGTTGAGAGGGGGGGCCTCTATGGCTACACCTTC. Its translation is CSVERGGLYGYTF.

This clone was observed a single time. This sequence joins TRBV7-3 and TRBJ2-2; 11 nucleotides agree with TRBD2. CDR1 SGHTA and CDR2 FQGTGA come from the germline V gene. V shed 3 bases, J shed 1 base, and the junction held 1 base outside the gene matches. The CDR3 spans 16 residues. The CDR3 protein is CASSFLAGGNTGELFF. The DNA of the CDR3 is TGTGCCAGCAGCTTCCTAGCGGGGGGGAACACCGGGGAGCTGTTTTTT.

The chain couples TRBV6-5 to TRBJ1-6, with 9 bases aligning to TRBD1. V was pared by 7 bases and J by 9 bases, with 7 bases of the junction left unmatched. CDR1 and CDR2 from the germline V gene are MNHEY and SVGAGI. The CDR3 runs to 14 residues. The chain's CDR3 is CASTRTGEGSPLHF. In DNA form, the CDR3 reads TGTGCCAGCACCCGGACAGGGGAGGGTTCACCCCTCCACTTT.

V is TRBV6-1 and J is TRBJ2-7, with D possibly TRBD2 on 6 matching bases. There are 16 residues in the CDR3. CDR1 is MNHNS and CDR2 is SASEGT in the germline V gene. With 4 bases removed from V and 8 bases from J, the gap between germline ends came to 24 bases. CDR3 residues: CASSGLGGVTYVKQYF. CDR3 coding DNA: TGTGCCAGCAGTGGCCTTGGCGGGGTGACCTACGTGAAGCAGTACTTC.

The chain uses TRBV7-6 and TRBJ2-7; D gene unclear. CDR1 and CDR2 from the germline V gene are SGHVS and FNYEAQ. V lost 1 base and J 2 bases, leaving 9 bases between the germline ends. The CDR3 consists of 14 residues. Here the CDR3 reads CASSLGLGPYEQYF. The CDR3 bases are TGTGCCAGCAGCTTAGGTCTGGGCCCCTACGAGCAGTACTTC. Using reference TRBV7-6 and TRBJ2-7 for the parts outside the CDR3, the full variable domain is GAGVSQSPRYKVTKRGQDVALRCDPISGHVSLYWYRQALGQGPEFLTYFNYEAQQDKSGLPNDRFSAERPEGSISTLTIQRTEQRDSAMYRCASSLGLGPYEQYFGPGTRLTVT.

Here the CDR3 reads CASSLGLAGGDNEQFF. CDR3 sequence (DNA): TGTGCCAGCAGTTTGGGACTAGCGGGGGGGGACAATGAGCAGTTCTTC. V and J are TRBV6-5 and TRBJ2-1, with TRBD2 matching over 16 bases. After removal of 4 bases from V and 5 bases from J, the junction contained 2 bases not matched to a gene. This CDR3 has 16 residues. Germline V gives CDR1 MNHEY, CDR2 SVGAGI.

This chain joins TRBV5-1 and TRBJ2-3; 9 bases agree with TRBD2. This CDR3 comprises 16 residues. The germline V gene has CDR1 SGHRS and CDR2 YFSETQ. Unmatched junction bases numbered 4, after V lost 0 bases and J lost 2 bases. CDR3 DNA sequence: TGCGCCAGCAGCTTGGGAGTAGCGGGGGTCACAGATACGCAGTATTTT. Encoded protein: CASSLGVAGVTDTQYF.